Below, one T cell receptor beta chain is given with its context. Its antigen is not known. Trimming removed 3 bases at V and 8 bases at J, with 20 bases between. Germline V gene sequence: CDR1 SGHRS, CDR2 YFSETQ. The CDR3 is 15 residues long. The record originates from a study of T cells in localized non-small cell lung cancer. Overall study findings and caveats: Adjacent uninvolved lung tissue had the highest T cell clonality, exceeding tumor. Of the top 100 tumor clones, median around 60 were in adjacent lung, some 29 among its top 100. Sequencing, confined to only one tumor region, leaves heterogeneity possible. Blood T cell density predicted longer survival; adjacent-lung clonality, shorter.

Data came from immunoSEQ multiplex PCR; TCRdb stores just in-frame clones and leaves some out. The sample consists of 7,900 or so clones, about 60% of them appearing once. This clonotype originated in a male donor older than 55 with stage I squamous cell lung carcinoma. This sequence joins TRBV5-1 and TRBJ2-5, with D tentatively TRBD2 (5 bases). Sequenced material: lymph node tissue, taken before any cancer treatment. The CDR3: CASSWRSGGSETQYF. CDR3 DNA: TGCGCCAGCAGCTGGAGGTCAGGAGGCTCGGAAACCCAGTACTTC.